Below, 8 T cell receptor beta chains from the same sample are listed, as sequenced in a study of T-cell memory formation after mild COVID-19. Each CDR3 protein gets one entry after TCRdb re-called the 5' RACE reads with MiXCR. The sample holds some 300,000 distinct CDR3 sequences, roughly 21% seen once. Sequencing was performed on PBMCs or a T cell subset sorted from them (not recorded which). Every receptor here comes from a man aged 18 to 29 who had mild COVID-19 (a few samples of this study predate the infection). Cell type and time point are not known.

The chain recombines TRBV5-1 with TRBJ1-1; TRBD1 is a possible D gene (5 bases). CDR3 length: 14 amino acids. Trimming removed 5 bases at V and 1 base at J, with 12 bases between. Germline CDR1 SGHRS, CDR2 YFSETQ. CDR3: CASSREDTNTEAFF. The CDR3, as DNA: TGCGCCAGCAGTAGGGAGGACACGAACACTGAAGCTTTCTTT.

This clonotype was picked up a small number of times. The V call is TRBV20-1, the J call TRBJ2-1; no definite D call. Between the trimmed V and J ends, which lost 2 bases and 4 bases, there was a span of 3 bases. CDR3 length: 11 residues. In germline, CDR1 is DFQATT, CDR2 SNEGSKA (reference sequence). The CDR3 DNA reads TGCAGTGCTAGACAATACAATGAGCAGTTCTTC. Amino acids: CSARQYNEQFF.

On this clonotype itself: Mismatch with germline at one junction end may stem from a read error. The rearrangement links TRBV7-2 to TRBJ2-2; D is ambiguous. Germline CDR1 and CDR2: SGHTA and FQGNSA. The CDR3 extends over 11 amino acids. The CDR3 DNA is TGTGCCACTGACTCCCTCGGGCAGCTGTTTTTT. This gives the protein CATDSLGQLFF.

The V gene is TRBV9, the J gene TRBJ2-7; D is uncertain. V lost 1 base and J lost 3, with 11 bases in between. In germline, CDR1 is SGDLS, CDR2 YYNGEE. The CDR3 contains 14 residues. The CDR3 DNA reads TGTGCCAGCAGCGTAAAGGGCACGGGCTACGAGCAGTACTTC. The encoded protein is CASSVKGTGYEQYF.

On this clonotype: Mismatch with germline at one junction end may stem from a read error. The gene calls are TRBV3-1 and TRBJ2-7; possibly TRBD1 for D (6 bases). The germline V gene encodes CDR1 LGHDT and CDR2 YNNKEL (reference sequence). CDR3 size: 13 residues. The CDR3 protein is CASSQQLGQTARF. Written as DNA, the CDR3 is TGTGCCAGCAGCCAGCAGCTAGGACAGACAGCACGCTTC.

This clonotype appeared a few times. This chain uses TRBV20-1 with TRBJ1-5; 8 bases align to TRBD1. The CDR3 contains 14 residues. Trimming cost V 6 bases and J 2 bases; bases outside gene matches: 6. Per germline, CDR1 DFQATT and CDR2 SNEGSKA (reference sequence). The chain's CDR3 is CSAQGASGNQPQHF. In DNA form, the CDR3 reads TGCAGTGCCCAGGGGGCGTCGGGCAATCAGCCCCAGCATTTT.

The chain uses TRBV5-1 and TRBJ2-2; D could derive from TRBD1 or TRBD2 (5 bases each). CDR1 is SGHRS, CDR2 YFSETQ, per germline. V lost 4 bases and J lost 1, with 23 bases in between. This CDR3 spans 19 amino acids. The chain's CDR3 is CASSPQGETLTLNTGELFF. The CDR3 coding sequence is TGCGCCAGCAGCCCCCAGGGAGAGACTCTTACTCTGAACACCGGGGAGCTGTTTTTT.

The DNA for the CDR3 is TGTGCCAGCAGTTTACAGGGCGGTATGATCACTGAAGCTTTCTTT. Translation: CASSLQGGMITEAFF. The chain joins TRBV27 to TRBJ1-1; D might be TRBD1 (5 bases). The CDR3 is 15 amino acids. V was cut by 2 bases and J by 4 bases, with 14 bases left in between. CDR1 and CDR2 from the germline V gene are MNHEY and SMNVEV (reference sequence).